This T cell receptor beta chain was recovered during a study of neurological immune-mediated disorders. One entry per CDR3 protein, called by TCRdb with MiXCR from the 5' RACE reads. The sample yields 20,000 to 30,000 distinct CDR3 sequences, 6.5% to 8% seen once. This clonotype occurred many times. CDR3 length: 18 residues. The V gene lost 5 bases and the J gene lost 0 bases, with 24 bases spanning the gap. Germline V gene data show CDR1 as DFQATT and CDR2 as SNEGSKA (reference sequence). This receptor was identified in a woman aged 40 to 50 in good health. The chain couples TRBV20-1 to TRBJ2-3; either TRBD1 or TRBD2 may supply D (7 bases each). Sequencing used PBMCs. CDR3 sequence: CSAEPRGGALHSTDTQYF. The CDR3 DNA reads TGCAGTGCTGAACCCAGGGGGGGGGCCCTTCATAGCACAGATACGCAGTATTTT.